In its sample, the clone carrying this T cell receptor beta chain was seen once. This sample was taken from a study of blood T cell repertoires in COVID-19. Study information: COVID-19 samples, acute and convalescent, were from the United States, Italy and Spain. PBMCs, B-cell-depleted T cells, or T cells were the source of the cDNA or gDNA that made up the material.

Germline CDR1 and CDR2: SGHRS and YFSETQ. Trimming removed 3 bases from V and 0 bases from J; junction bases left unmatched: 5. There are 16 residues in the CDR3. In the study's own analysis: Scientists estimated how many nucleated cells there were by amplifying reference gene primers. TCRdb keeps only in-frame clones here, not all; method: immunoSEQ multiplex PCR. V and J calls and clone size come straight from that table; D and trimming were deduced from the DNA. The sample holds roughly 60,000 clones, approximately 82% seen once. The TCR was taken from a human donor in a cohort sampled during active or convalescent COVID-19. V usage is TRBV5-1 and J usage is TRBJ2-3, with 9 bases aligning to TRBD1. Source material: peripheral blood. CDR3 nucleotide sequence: TGCGCCAGCAGCTCGGGACAGGGAACTAGCACAGATACGCAGTATTTT. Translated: CASSSGQGTSTDTQYF.